This T cell receptor (beta chain) was found in a study of control samples from healthy donors and cancer patients. CDR1 is SSHAT and CDR2 is FNYEAQ in the germline V gene (reference sequence). Inclusive of both ends, the CDR3 amounts to 16 amino acids. A word on this clone: The DNA is left out, because the CDR3 cannot be placed on it with certainty; the CDR3 is given as TCRdb lists it.

The table came from immunoSEQ multiplex PCR; TCRdb's copy has only in-frame clones and leaves some out. The table includes 40,000 to 45,000 clones, just over 70% detected once. The chain couples TRBV7-7 to TRBJ2-5. Material: formalin-fixed, paraffin-embedded tissue. The receptor's source is a male donor with melanoma. CDR3 residues: CASSSSGGQNQETQYF.